Sequencing of this TCR beta chain was carried out in a study of CD8 T cells in Susac syndrome. The authors reverse transcribed roughly 0.5 to 1 ug RNA with random hexamers. The CDR3 of TCR beta was amplified by immunoSEQ multiplex PCR across 54 Vbeta and 13 Jbeta. A single record per CDR3 protein comes from TCRdb applying MiXCR to the immunoSEQ multiplex PCR reads. The table lists 250,000 to 300,000 distinct CDR3 sequences, almost 85% of them singletons. The germline V gene has CDR1 SEHNR and CDR2 FQNEAQ (reference sequence). The CDR3 has 12 residues. Trimming left V 4 bases short and J 4 bases short, with 4 bases between.

The V call is TRBV7-9, the J call TRBJ2-2, with D uncertain. The sequence derives from a human donor with multiple sclerosis. Specimen: CD8+ T cells from PBMCs. CDR3 sequence reads: CASSYPTGELFF. DNA of the CDR3: TGTGCCAGCAGCTACCCCACCGGGGAGCTGTTTTTT.